The 6 T cell receptor beta chains below come from one sample, sequenced in a study of PD-1 blockade in classical Hodgkin lymphoma. Data came from immunoSEQ multiplex PCR; TCRdb stores just in-frame clones and leaves some out. The table records almost 20,000 clones, roughly 85% of them present only once. Indicated time point: cycle 4 day 1 (C4D1), after 5 to 7 weeks of nivolumab. Brentuximab vedotin exposure varied among the patients, all of whom had relapsed after autologous stem cell transplantation. Magnetic depletion of unwanted cells isolated CD4+ T cells from thawed PBMCs. Material: CD4+ T cells from blood, obtained before the fourth cycle of nivolumab. The receptor source for this set is a human donor with classical Hodgkin lymphoma.

The chain links TRBV6-1 to TRBJ1-1, with unresolved D. Trimming shortened V by 7 bases and J by 1 base, and 4 bases separated the two germline ends. Germline V gene lookup returns CDR1 MNHNS and CDR2 SASEGT. The length of the CDR3 is 11 residues. In DNA form, the CDR3 reads TGTGCCAGCAACAAGAACACTGAAGCTTTCTTT. It encodes CASNKNTEAFF.

The rearrangement uses TRBV19 and TRBJ1-5; D remains ambiguous. The CDR3 has 15 residues. The V gene's germline CDR1 is LNHDA and CDR2 SQIVND (reference sequence). The V gene lost 3 bases and the J gene lost 3 bases, with 12 bases spanning the gap. The CDR3 nucleotides read TGTGCCAGTAGTATTTCGCGGCAGCCCAATCAGCCCCAGCATTTT. Translating gives CASSISRQPNQPQHF.

This chain links TRBV12-5 with TRBJ2-3; D call uncertain. Germline-derived CDR1 and CDR2 are LGHNT and FRNRAP. This CDR3 comprises 12 residues. Trimming removed 3 bases from V and 1 base from J, with 2 bases in between. In DNA form, the CDR3 reads TGTGCTAGTGGTTTTGGCACAGATACGCAGTATTTT. Translated, it gives CASGFGTDTQYF.

The chain joins TRBV6-1 to TRBJ2-3; perhaps TRBD2 as D (7 bases). CDR1 MNHNS and CDR2 SASEGT come from the germline V gene. This CDR3 comprises 16 residues. Trimming took off 2 bases at V and 3 bases at J, with 15 bases between the two ends. CDR3 loop: CASSERRGGYTDTQYF. In DNA form, the CDR3 reads TGTGCCAGCAGTGAAAGGAGGGGGGGTTATACAGATACGCAGTATTTT.

The CDR3 DNA follows: TGTGCCAGCAGCTTGGACCCAGCTTTCACTGAAGCTTTCTTT. Residues: CASSLDPAFTEAFF. This chain joins TRBV5-5 and TRBJ1-1, with D unclear. The ends were cut back, 0 bases at V and 4 bases at J, with 10 bases in the middle. CDR1 is SGHKS and CDR2 is YYEKEE in the germline V gene (reference sequence). The CDR3 runs to 14 residues.

The chain has TRBV28 and TRBJ1-2, with TRBD1 matching 7 bases. Germline V lookup: CDR1 MDHEN, CDR2 SYDVKM. This CDR3 has 15 residues. V lost 3 bases to trimming and J lost 4 bases; unmatched junction nucleotides: 8. CDR3 protein: CASSFGDRYSYGYTF. CDR3 coding DNA: TGTGCCAGCAGTTTCGGGGACAGATATTCCTATGGCTACACCTTC.